These 30 T cell receptor beta chains came from one sample sequenced in a study of blood T cell repertoires in COVID-19. Some clones are missing from TCRdb's copy, which holds only in-frame ones; the method was immunoSEQ multiplex PCR. The sample includes fewer than 500,000 clones, more than 75% of them seen just once. The sequencing sample was made of PBMCs or T cells enriched from blood (not recorded which). The source is a woman in her 30s with acute COVID-19.

The genes are TRBV28 and TRBJ2-3; TRBD1 matches 10 bases. From germline, CDR1 is MDHEN and CDR2 SYDVKM. This CDR3 has 14 amino acids. V lost 3 bases to trimming and J lost 4 bases; unmatched junction nucleotides: 1. For the CDR3, the DNA is TGTGCCAGCAGTTTGGGGACAGGGGCAGATACGCAGTATTTT. Translating gives CASSLGTGADTQYF.

V is TRBV5-1 and J is TRBJ2-7; possibly TRBD1 for D (6 bases). The germline gives CDR1 SGHRS, CDR2 YFSETQ. Trimming took 3 bases from V and 5 from J, leaving 15 bases between them. The CDR3 loop spans 14 amino acids. The CDR3 reads CASSSTSRGDEQYF. For the CDR3, the DNA is TGCGCCAGCAGCTCCACTTCCAGGGGAGACGAGCAGTACTTC.

This sequence joins TRBV6-5 and TRBJ1-4, with no clear D. This CDR3 spans 14 amino acids. V was pared by 5 bases and J by 2 bases, with 9 bases between. Germline loops: CDR1 MNHEY, CDR2 SVGAGI. In DNA, the CDR3 is TGTGCCAGCAGTACGAGTTTTACTAATGAAAAACTGTTTTTT. This sequence encodes CASSTSFTNEKLFF.

The V call is TRBV6-5, the J call TRBJ2-3; the D gene is possibly TRBD1 (6 bases). Germline V gene sequence: CDR1 MNHEY, CDR2 SVGAGI. V lost 6 bases and J 0 bases, leaving 13 bases between the germline ends. The CDR3 covers 15 residues. The CDR3 reads CASSLTGASTDTQYF. The CDR3 bases are TGTGCCAGCAGCTTGACAGGTGCTAGCACAGATACGCAGTATTTT.

The chain is built from TRBV7-3 and TRBJ1-1; D is uncertain. In germline, CDR1 is SGHTA, CDR2 FQGTGA. The CDR3 covers 14 residues. With 2 bases removed from V and 0 bases from J, the gap between germline ends came to 7 bases. DNA for the CDR3: TGTGCCAGCAGCTTAGACGGGGTGAACACTGAAGCTTTCTTT. Protein product: CASSLDGVNTEAFF. The variable domain in full, with the rest retrieved from reference TRBV7-3 and TRBJ1-1, is GAGVSQTPSNKVTEKGKYVELRCDPISGHTALYWYRQSLGQGPEFLIYFQGTGAADDSGLPNDRFFAVRPEGSVSTLKIQRTERGDSAVYLCASSLDGVNTEAFFGQGTRLTVV.

This clone appeared a single time. The chain combines TRBV10-3 with TRBJ1-2; TRBD1 aligns across 8 bases. The V and J ends lost 5 bases and 6 bases, in that order; junction bases with no gene match: 5. This CDR3 is built from 13 residues. Germline loops: CDR1 ENHRY, CDR2 SYGVKD. The CDR3 coding sequence is TGTGCCATCAGTCCGGGACAGGAAGATGGCTACACCTTC. This translates into CAISPGQEDGYTF.

J is TRBJ2-5 and V is TRBV19; TRBD1 matches 7 bases. Germline V gives CDR1 LNHDA, CDR2 SQIVND (reference sequence). The junction had 4 bases not matched to a gene; V was cut back by 5 bases and J by 1 base. The CDR3 is 14 residues long. Written as DNA, the CDR3 is TGTGCCAGTAGTGACAGGGTACTCCAAGAGACCCAGTACTTC. Protein sequence: CASSDRVLQETQYF.

The J gene is TRBJ2-1, the V gene TRBV10-2; TRBD2 aligns across 9 bases. With V trimmed by 4 bases and J by 4 bases, 11 bases remained unmatched. This CDR3 spans 17 amino acids. CDR1 and CDR2 from the germline V gene are WSHSY and SAAADI. The CDR3 region has the DNA TGCGCCAGCAGTGGCACCCCAGCGGGGGGTACTTACAATGAGCAGTTCTTC. It encodes CASSGTPAGGTYNEQFF.

This chain connects TRBV2 to TRBJ1-4; no firm D call. Trimming shortened V by 8 bases and J by 0 bases, and 10 bases separated the two germline ends. From germline, CDR1 is SNHLY and CDR2 FYNNEI. The CDR3 has 14 amino acids. The CDR3 is CASSYLTTNEKLFF. The CDR3 DNA sequence: TGTGCCAGCTCTTACCTAACAACTAATGAAAAACTGTTTTTT.

The chain recombines TRBV2 with TRBJ2-3; possibly TRBD2 for D (7 bases). The germline gives CDR1 SNHLY, CDR2 FYNNEI. Trimming removed 6 bases at V and 1 base at J, with 23 bases between. This CDR3 is 18 amino acids long. The CDR3 is CASRPISRGGAGTDTQYF. The DNA of the CDR3 is TGTGCCAGCAGACCCATATCTCGAGGGGGGGCTGGCACAGATACGCAGTATTTT.

The rearrangement links TRBV9 to TRBJ2-7; perhaps TRBD2 as D (6 bases). Germline CDR1 and CDR2: SGDLS and YYNGEE. With 0 bases removed from V and 0 bases from J, the gap between germline ends came to 16 bases. The CDR3 is 17 amino acids. The CDR3 loop reads CASSVDLEGSGSYEQYF. In DNA form, the CDR3 reads TGTGCCAGCAGCGTAGACCTGGAGGGTTCGGGCTCCTACGAGCAGTACTTC.

V and J are TRBV19 and TRBJ1-5; 9 bases match TRBD1. J was trimmed by 1 base and V by 4 bases; bases with no gene match: 5. The germline gives CDR1 LNHDA, CDR2 SQIVND (reference sequence). The CDR3 runs to 16 residues. The CDR3 nucleotides read TGTGCCAGTAGTACGCGACAGGGGGTAAGCAATCAGCCCCAGCATTTT. This sequence encodes CASSTRQGVSNQPQHF. The complete variable domain, with remaining parts taken from reference TRBV19 and TRBJ1-5, reads DGGITQSPKYLFRKEGQNVTLSCEQNLNHDAMYWYRQDPGQGLRLIYYSQIVNDFQKGDIAEGYSVSREKKESFPLTVTSAQKNPTAFYLCASSTRQGVSNQPQHFGDGTRLSIL.

Worth noting for this clone: The same CDR3 can be traced to other DNA sequences in this sample. This chain connects TRBV28 to TRBJ1-2; the match to TRBD1 covers 10 bases. Germline loops: CDR1 MDHEN, CDR2 SYDVKM. V shed 3 bases, J shed 3 bases, and the junction held 1 base outside the gene matches. CDR3 length equals 14 residues. In DNA form, the CDR3 reads TGTGCCAGCAGTTTGGGACAGGGGTACTATGGCTACACCTTC. Translated, it gives CASSLGQGYYGYTF.

The rearrangement uses TRBV6-1 and TRBJ1-4, with 12 positions matching TRBD1. Germline CDR1 is MNHNS and CDR2 is SASEGT. The CDR3 is made up of 17 amino acids. V was pared by 4 bases and J by 8 bases, with 11 bases of the junction left unmatched. The CDR3 reads CASSGDRGRPVWEKLFF. CDR3 nucleotides: TGTGCCAGCAGTGGGGACAGGGGGCGCCCGGTTTGGGAAAAACTGTTTTTT.

V usage is TRBV25-1 and J usage is TRBJ1-1, with a weak D call TRBD1 (5 bases). In germline, CDR1 is MGHDK, CDR2 SYGVNS. The V and J ends lost 6 bases and 1 base respectively, with 12 bases between them. This CDR3 has 14 amino acids. CDR3: CASSLGRWNTEAFF. CDR3 coding DNA: TGTGCCAGCAGCCTGGGGCGGTGGAACACTGAAGCTTTCTTT. The full variable domain, rest sourced from reference TRBV25-1 and TRBJ1-1, is EADIYQTPRYLVIGTGKKITLECSQTMGHDKMYWYQQDPGMELHLIHYSYGVNSTEKGDLSSESTVSRIRTEHFPLTLESARPSHTSQYLCASSLGRWNTEAFFGQGTRLTVV.

The rearrangement links TRBV21-1 to TRBJ2-7; the table's D gene call, TRBD2, was not cross checked with the DNA. TRBV21-1 is a documented pseudogene. This CDR3 has 11 amino acids. The CDR3 loop reads CASSDRLKQYF. The CDR3 nucleotides are TGTGCCAGCAGTGATCGACTGAAGCAGTACTTC.

The chain carries TRBV6-5 and TRBJ2-7, with a possible D match to TRBD1 (8 bases). V lost 7 bases and J 5 bases, leaving 15 bases between the germline ends. Germline V CDR1 and CDR2: MNHEY, SVGAGI. The CDR3 has 13 residues. The CDR3 DNA is TGTGCCAGCACCGTCACAGGGGGGGACGAGCAGTACTTC. Amino acid sequence: CASTVTGGDEQYF.

This sequence joins TRBV2 and TRBJ1-4; D not certain. V was cut by 11 bases and J by 7 bases, with 11 bases left in between. Germline CDR1 SNHLY, CDR2 FYNNEI. This CDR3 spans 11 amino acids. CDR3 sequence (DNA): TGTGCCGGCGCGGGGAGTGAAAAACTGTTTTTT. Amino acids: CAGAGSEKLFF.

The chain combines TRBV19 with TRBJ1-2; 7 positions agree with TRBD1. Unmatched junction bases numbered 6, after V lost 3 bases and J lost 8 bases. This CDR3 has 13 amino acids. Germline V gene lookup returns CDR1 LNHDA and CDR2 SQIVND (reference sequence). In nucleotides, the CDR3 is TGTGCCAGTAGTATCCGAGACAGGGACGGCTACACCTTC. As protein: CASSIRDRDGYTF.

This rearrangement joins TRBV24-1 to TRBJ2-1; 9 positions agree with TRBD1. J lost 2 bases, V lost 4 bases, and 2 bases had no gene match. This CDR3 has 15 amino acids. Germline V gives CDR1 KGHDR, CDR2 SFDVKD. CDR3 amino acids: CATSEGQGTYNEQFF. The CDR3 nucleotides read TGTGCCACCAGTGAGGGACAGGGCACCTACAATGAGCAGTTCTTC.

V is TRBV6-5 and J is TRBJ1-2; 10 positions agree with TRBD1. In germline, CDR1 is MNHEY, CDR2 SVGAGI. The CDR3 is made up of 14 amino acids. J gave up 7 bases and V 6 bases, and 8 bases lay outside the gene matches. CDR3 protein: CASRNDRGRFGYTF. The CDR3 nucleotides are TGTGCCAGCAGGAATGACAGGGGGCGATTTGGCTACACCTTC.

The CDR3 nucleotides read TGCGCCAGCAGCCAAACTCTACGGGACACCGGGGAGCTGTTTTTT. This encodes CASSQTLRDTGELFF. V usage is TRBV4-3 and J usage is TRBJ2-2; D unresolved. Trimming cost V 2 bases and J 3 bases, with 10 bases left between them. This CDR3 spans 15 amino acids. Germline CDR1 LGHNA, CDR2 YSLEER.

This clone has just a few counts. The CDR3 sequence is CASSPDRGNSYGYTF. In DNA form, the CDR3 reads TGCGCCAGCAGCCCGGACAGGGGGAACTCCTATGGCTACACCTTC. This rearrangement joins TRBV4-1 to TRBJ1-2; 10 bases are a match to TRBD1. V trimming: 4 bases; J trimming: 4 bases; junction bases outside the gene matches: 6. This CDR3 contains 15 residues. Germline CDR1 and CDR2: MGHRA and YSYEKL.

V usage is TRBV18 and J usage is TRBJ2-1; no clear D. Germline V gives CDR1 KGHSH, CDR2 LQKENI. Trimming left V 6 bases short and J 1 base short, with 16 bases between. This CDR3 has 16 residues. In DNA form, the CDR3 reads TGTGCCAGCTCTCCTTCGTTAAGAGGATCCTACAATGAGCAGTTCTTC. The encoded protein is CASSPSLRGSYNEQFF.

The sample holds one count of this clone. This chain joins TRBV19 and TRBJ2-2; 8 bases align to TRBD2. With 4 bases clipped from V and 3 bases from J, the junction kept 10 bases outside the gene matches. This CDR3 is 17 amino acids long. Germline V lookup: CDR1 LNHDA, CDR2 SQIVND (reference sequence). The CDR3 DNA sequence: TGTGCCAGTAGTACCCGCCTGGCGGGGGGATACACCGGGGAGCTGTTTTTT. Translating it yields CASSTRLAGGYTGELFF.

The rearrangement joins TRBV10-1 to TRBJ1-1, with TRBD1 identical over 9 bases. With 2 bases clipped from V and 2 bases from J, the junction kept 6 bases outside the gene matches. This CDR3 spans 16 amino acids. Germline-derived CDR1 and CDR2 are WNHNN and SYGVQD (reference sequence). In nucleotides, the CDR3 is TGCGCCAGCAGTGAGCTAGGGACAGGGAAAAACACTGAAGCTTTCTTT. Its protein is CASSELGTGKNTEAFF.

The CDR3 protein is CASSLVITSADTQYF. The CDR3 region has the DNA TGTGCCAGCAGCTTAGTCATAACTTCGGCAGATACGCAGTATTTT. The J gene is TRBJ2-3, the V gene TRBV7-2; D is ambiguous. Germline CDR1 reads SGHTA; CDR2 reads FQGNSA. V lost 1 base and J lost 4, with 12 bases in between. The CDR3 runs to 15 residues.

This chain links TRBV30 with TRBJ1-5, with 7 bases aligning to TRBD1. V lost 5 bases and J lost 6; bases outside the gene matches: 4. Germline V lookup: CDR1 GTSNPN, CDR2 SVGIG (reference sequence). The CDR3 length is 12 residues. The CDR3 DNA is TGTGCCTGGGACAGGGCGGGTCAGCCCCAGCATTTT. This codes for CAWDRAGQPQHF.

The chain employs TRBV2 and TRBJ2-7; perhaps TRBD1 as D (6 bases). Per the germline V gene, CDR1 is SNHLY and CDR2 is FYNNEI. This CDR3 spans 12 amino acids. Trimming took off 5 bases at V and 3 bases at J, with 8 bases between the two ends. The CDR3 DNA reads as TGTGCCAGCAGTTACAGGGTCTACGAGCAGTACTTC. Amino acids: CASSYRVYEQYF.

J is TRBJ1-4 and V is TRBV21-1. TRBV21-1 has pseudogene status. The CDR3 runs 21 residues. Written as DNA, the CDR3 is TGTGCCAGCAGCAGCCGAGACGAGAGATTGGGGAGGCGGGTAGATAATGAAAAACTGTTTTTT. Protein: CASSSRDERLGRRVDNEKLFF.